These 29 T cell receptor beta chains originate from one sample sequenced in a study of tumor-infiltrating lymphocytes in primary liver carcinoma. For each extraction, RNA and DNA were obtained together from about 20-30 mg of unsorted bulk tissue. The template, about 540 ng total RNA, yielded TCR beta cDNA made with a constant-region primer. Employing slightly modified ARM-PCR, three nested multiplex PCR rounds were run, and these gave rise to the TCR beta libraries. Forward primers for TRBV1-TRBV30 and a C-beta reverse primer served the first two PCR rounds, at about 10 cycles each. TCRdb called the multiplex PCR reads again in MiXCR, with one record for every CDR3 protein. The repertoire holds 55,000 or so distinct CDR3 sequences, with about two thirds as singletons. Specimen: liver tumor tissue from sampling region 2. Subset in this sample: tumor region T2, inferior pole. These TCRs come from a man aged 35-49 years with primary liver carcinoma and hepatitis B virus infection.

The rearrangement uses TRBV29-1 and TRBJ2-5, with D perhaps given as TRBD1 or TRBD2 (5 bases each). V lost 6 bases and J 2 bases, leaving 10 bases between the germline ends. This CDR3 is 12 amino acids long. Germline V gives CDR1 SQVTM, CDR2 ANQGSEA. The CDR3 here is CSVIGEQETQYF. The CDR3 DNA follows: TGCAGCGTGATAGGGGAGCAAGAGACCCAGTACTTC.

The V call is TRBV29-1, the J call TRBJ2-7; D call uncertain. The CDR3 is 11 amino acids. CDR1 and CDR2 (germline): SQVTM, ANQGSEA. The CDR3 spells CSAENGDEQYF. CDR3 nucleotide sequence: TGCAGTGCTGAGAATGGGGACGAGCAGTACTTC.

Remarks on this clonotype: One junction end disagrees with the germline gene, perhaps due to a read error. V gene TRBV11-2 combines with J gene TRBJ2-2; D may be TRBD2 (6 bases). Per the germline V gene, CDR1 is SGHAT and CDR2 is FQNNGV. This CDR3 is built from 15 residues. The CDR3 sequence is CASSSAGSNIGELLF. The DNA of the CDR3 is TGTGCCAGCAGCTCTGCGGGATCGAACATCGGGGAGCTGCTTTTT.

In its sample, this clonotype was seen a few times. This rearrangement joins TRBV28 to TRBJ1-2; 9 nucleotides align to TRBD1. The CDR3 covers 13 residues. V dropped 6 bases and J dropped 8; count of bases not matched to a gene: 7. CDR1 is MDHEN, CDR2 SYDVKM, per germline. CDR3 in amino acids: CASSRQGVEGYTF. The DNA of the CDR3 is TGTGCCAGCAGCCGACAGGGGGTAGAGGGCTACACCTTC.

To note about this clonotype: An end of the junction does not agree with germline; a read error may underlie this. The genes are TRBV7-8 and TRBJ2-7; D uncertain. Germline CDR1 is SGHVS and CDR2 is FQNEAQ. CDR3 size: 11 residues. For the CDR3, the DNA is TGTGCCAGCAACTTATCCCATGAGCAGTACTTC. Translated: CASNLSHEQYF.

Note on this clonotype: One end of the junction does not line up with germline, which may come from a read error. The CDR3 nucleotides are TGTGCCAGCAACCCACACGGACTAGCGGGAGGGAAAGAGACCCAATACTTC. Its translation is CASNPHGLAGGKETQYF. The rearrangement joins TRBV7-8 to TRBJ2-5; 15 bases match TRBD2. The CDR3 is 17 amino acids. Germline CDR1 is SGHVS and CDR2 is FQNEAQ.

With respect to this clonotype: The junction does not match germline at one end; this may be a read error. The J gene is TRBJ2-5, the V gene TRBV24-1; D might be TRBD1 or TRBD2, each matching 6 bases. CDR1 KGHDR and CDR2 SFDVKD come from the germline V gene. The CDR3 is made up of 15 amino acids. The CDR3 is CVTSEGGQGQETQYF. DNA of the CDR3: TGTGTCACCAGTGAGGGGGGCCAGGGCCAAGAGACCCAGTACTTC.

In regard to this clonotype: A read error may produce the germline difference seen at one junction end. The V gene is TRBV5-6, the J gene TRBJ2-7, with D tentatively TRBD2 (5 bases). The CDR3 is made up of 14 amino acids. Germline loops: CDR1 SGHDT, CDR2 YYEEEE. The CDR3 sequence is CASSWRSASYEQYF. Written as DNA, the CDR3 is TGTGCCAGCAGCTGGAGGAGCGCCTCCTACGAGCAATACTTC. Full variable domain (missing parts from reference TRBV5-6 and TRBJ2-7): DAGVTQSPTHLIKTRGQQVTLRCSPKSGHDTVSWYQQALGQGPQFIFQYYEEEERQRGNFPDRFSGHQFPNYSSELNVNALLLGDSALYLCASSWRSASYEQYFGPGTRLTVT.

J is TRBJ2-5 and V is TRBV29-1, with TRBD1 as a possible D gene (8 bases). The last part of the DNA fits TRBJ2-1 better; the J call may be wrong. CDR3 size: 15 residues. Germline V gives CDR1 SQVTM, CDR2 ANQGSEA. CDR3: CSVESDRERGETQFF. The DNA for the CDR3 is TGCAGCGTTGAATCGGACAGGGAGCGGGGTGAGACCCAGTTCTTC.

This chain connects TRBV11-2 to TRBJ2-7, with TRBD2 matching 10 bases. The V gene end was trimmed by 7 bases and the J gene end by 1 base; junction bases not matched to a gene: 7. The CDR3 covers 15 residues. Germline V gives CDR1 SGHAT, CDR2 FQNNGV. The CDR3 DNA follows: TGTGCCAGCACCATCGGACTAGCGGAGTCCTACGAGCAGTACTTC. The encoded protein is CASTIGLAESYEQYF. Full variable domain (missing parts from reference TRBV11-2 and TRBJ2-7): EAGVAQSPRYKIIEKRQSVAFWCNPISGHATLYWYQQILGQGPKLLIQFQNNGVVDDSQLPKDRFSAERLKGVDSTLKIQPAKLEDSAVYLCASTIGLAESYEQYFGPGTRLTVT.

Comment on this clonotype: A much larger clone lies one base from this, so it may be a read error. This chain uses TRBV6-2 or TRBV6-3 with TRBJ2-1; TRBD2 agrees at 13 bases. The CDR3 runs to 17 residues. CDR1 and CDR2 (germline): MNHEY, SVGEGT. The CDR3 DNA reads TGTGCCAGCAGCCCGCGGACTAGCGGGAGCTCCTACAATGAGCAGTCCTTC. This encodes CASSPRTSGSSYNEQSF.

About this clonotype itself: This may be a read error, as it is one base from a much larger clone. The chain couples TRBV24-1 to TRBJ2-1; 9 bases line up with TRBD2. CDR3 length: 15 amino acids. The germline CDR1 and CDR2 sequences are KGHDR and SFDVKD. Losses at the gene ends were 1 base for V and 12 bases for J; bases not matched to a gene: 9. CDR3 nucleotide sequence: TGTGCCACCAGTGATTTTCTAGCGGGACAGTATGGGCAGTTCTTC. Its protein is CATSDFLAGQYGQFF.

The chain links TRBV6-5 to TRBJ2-1; 10 bases align to TRBD2. Germline loops: CDR1 MNHEY, CDR2 SVGAGI. V was pared by 6 bases and J by 7 bases, with 9 bases of the junction left unmatched. CDR3 length: 15 residues. In DNA, the CDR3 is TGTGCCAGCAGGCGGCTAGCGGGAGAGAGGAATGAGCAGTTCTTC. Residues: CASRRLAGERNEQFF.

This clonotype was detected many times. CDR3 region: CASSSNRGIDEKLFF. The DNA for the CDR3 is TGTGCCAGCAGCTCAAACAGGGGGATAGATGAAAAACTGTTTTTT. V and J are TRBV5-4 and TRBJ1-4; 8 bases are shared with TRBD1. V gave up 3 bases and J gave up 6 bases; unmatched junction bases: 7. This CDR3 has 15 amino acids. The germline gives CDR1 SGHNT, CDR2 YYREEE (reference sequence).

Only a few counts were recorded for this clonotype. Being one base from a much bigger clone, this may be a read error. This likely comes from a read error, as the CDR3 has no conserved phenylalanine or tryptophan at its end. V and J are TRBV4-3 and TRBJ2-7; no clear D gene. Germline CDR1 and CDR2: LGHNA and YSLEER. V was shortened by 0 bases and J by 2 bases, with 5 bases between the two germline ends. The CDR3 has 13 amino acids. In DNA, the CDR3 is TGCGCCAGCAGCCAAGATCTGCCCTACGAGCAGTACTCC. It is translated as CASSQDLPYEQYS.

Comments on this clonotype: A read error may be the cause here, since a much bigger clone is one base away. The CDR3 DNA follows: TGCGCCAGCAGCATGGGGACATTAAACATTCAGTACTTC. Amino acid sequence: CASSMGTLNIQYF. The chain employs TRBV5-1 and TRBJ2-4; TRBD1 is a possible D gene (6 bases). CDR1 is SGHRS, CDR2 YFSETQ, per germline. This CDR3 is built from 13 residues. The germline V and J ends were trimmed by 4 bases and 6 bases, with 11 bases remaining between them.

This clonotype was observed once. The conserved closing phenylalanine or tryptophan is absent in this CDR3, likely reflecting a read error. This sequence joins TRBV12-3 or TRBV12-4 and TRBJ2-5; no firm D call. V was shortened by 6 bases and J by 1 base, with 12 bases between the two germline ends. This CDR3 has 14 amino acids. CDR3 protein: CASSRPNTQETQYL. The CDR3 DNA follows: TGTGCCAGCAGCCGCCCCAACACCCAAGAGACCCAGTACTTG.

Details on this clonotype: Relative to the germline gene, one junction end is altered; a read error may explain this. The genes are TRBV7-9 and TRBJ2-3, with 7 bases that match TRBD1. Germline V CDR1 and CDR2: SEHNR, FQNEAQ (reference sequence). The CDR3 covers 15 residues. CDR3 protein: CASSPRDSGTDTRYF. The CDR3 DNA reads as TGTGCCAGCAGCCCACGGGACAGCGGCACAGATACGCGGTATTTT.

As to this clonotype: The junction differs from germline at one of its ends, possibly a read error. The rearrangement uses TRBV12-3 or TRBV12-4 and TRBJ2-2; tentative D call: TRBD2 (6 bases). CDR3 length: 14 amino acids. CDR3 sequence (DNA): TGTGCGAGCAAAATTACGGGAGTAACCGGGGACCTGTTTTTT. Its translation is CASKITGVTGDLFF.

As regards this clonotype: The junction departs from the called germline gene at one end, perhaps through a read error. V usage is TRBV29-1 and J usage is TRBJ2-1; no definite D call. CDR1 is SQVTM and CDR2 is ANQGSEA in the germline V gene. The CDR3 has 10 residues. The CDR3 DNA reads as TGCAACGTTTACCGCAATGTGCAGTTCTTC. Residues: CNVYRNVQFF.

Of note for this clonotype: A much bigger clone sits one base away, suggesting this may be a read error. The rearrangement links TRBV6-5 to TRBJ1-6, with unresolved D. CDR1 is MNHEY, CDR2 SVGAGI, per germline. With 5 bases removed from V and 14 bases from J, the gap between germline ends came to 22 bases. The CDR3 length is 15 residues. The CDR3 nucleotides read TGTGCCAGCAGTAAAACCCTTAGGAAGGAGTCATCCCTCCACTTT. It codes for CASSKTLRKESSLHF.

The sample holds a few counts of this clonotype. The junction departs from the called germline gene at one end, perhaps through a read error. J is TRBJ2-3 and V is TRBV5-4, with unresolved D. CDR3 length equals 16 residues. Germline values: CDR1 SGHNT, CDR2 YYREEE (reference sequence). The DNA for the CDR3 is TGTACCAGCAGCTTGGCTTTAGAGACCATCACAGATACGCAATATTTT. Translated: CTSSLALETITDTQYF.

The rearrangement joins TRBV19 to TRBJ1-2; 7 nucleotides align to TRBD1. V lost 4 bases to trimming and J lost 7 bases; unmatched junction nucleotides: 3. The CDR3 runs 12 residues. The germline V gene encodes CDR1 LNHDA and CDR2 SQIVND (reference sequence). CDR3 sequence reads: CASSTEGAGYTF. In DNA, the CDR3 is TGTGCCAGTAGTACCGAGGGGGCTGGCTACACCTTC.

The table lists this clonotype with a few counts. At one of its ends the junction is not consistent with the germline gene, which may arise from a read error. The rearrangement links TRBV6-5 to TRBJ2-3, with 8 bases matching TRBD2. The CDR3 loop spans 16 amino acids. The germline V gene has CDR1 MNHEY and CDR2 SVGAGI. This CDR3 is CASSNSLAGYTDTQYF. CDR3 nucleotides: TGTGCCAGCAGTAACTCTTTAGCGGGGTACACAGATACGCAGTATTTT.

This clonotype occurred once. At one boundary the junction diverges from the germline segment, which might be a read error. The J gene is TRBJ2-1, the V gene TRBV11-2; TRBD2 aligns across 10 bases. The germline CDR1 and CDR2 sequences are SGHAT and FQNNGV. This CDR3 spans 15 amino acids. Written as DNA, the CDR3 is TGCGCCAGCAGCCCCCAGCGGGAGGGGTTGTGTGAGCAGTTCTTC. Residues: CASSPQREGLCEQFF. Combining the CDR3 with reference TRBV11-2 and TRBJ2-1 gives the whole variable domain EAGVAQSPRYKIIEKRQSVAFWCNPISGHATLYWYQQILGQGPKLLIQFQNNGVVDDSQLPKDRFSAERLKGVDSTLKIQPAKLEDSAVYLCASSPQREGLCEQFFGPGTRLTVL.

The chain carries TRBV29-1 and TRBJ2-2; 9 bases fit TRBD1. CDR1 and CDR2 from the germline V gene are SQVTM and ANQGSEA. This CDR3 is built from 12 residues. Losses at the gene ends were 8 bases for V and 5 bases for J; bases not matched to a gene: 3. CDR3 nucleotides: TGCAGCAGTGGACAGGGGACCGGGGAGCTGTTTTTT. Amino acids: CSSGQGTGELFF.

The gene calls are TRBV6-2 or TRBV6-3 and TRBJ2-2; D assignment may be TRBD1 or TRBD2 (5 bases each). Germline V gives CDR1 MNHEY, CDR2 SVGEGT. With 3 bases removed from V and 9 bases from J, the gap between germline ends came to 20 bases. This CDR3 is built from 16 residues. Here the CDR3 reads CASSYCRGRETWELFF. CDR3 sequence (DNA): TGTGCCAGCAGTTATTGTCGAGGCAGGGAGACCTGGGAGCTGTTTTTT.

As concerns this clonotype: This may be a read error, as it is one base from a much larger clone. The rearrangement uses TRBV11-2 and TRBJ2-3, with TRBD2 matching over 8 bases. V lost 5 bases and J lost 0; bases outside the gene matches: 7. CDR3 length: 16 amino acids. CDR1 and CDR2 from the germline V gene are SGHAT and FQNNGV. The CDR3 DNA reads as TGTGCCAGCAGCATACAAGCGGGAGTCAGCACAGATACGCAGTATTTT. It codes for CASSIQAGVSTDTQYF.

A note on this clonotype: Mismatch with germline at one junction end may stem from a read error. This chain uses TRBV11-2 with TRBJ2-2; maybe TRBD2 (6 bases). Germline assignment: CDR1 SGHAT and CDR2 FQNNGV. This CDR3 is built from 17 residues. Written as DNA, the CDR3 is TGTGCCAGCAGCTTATCATTAGGAGGGGCGGACACCCGGGAACTGTTTTTT. It is translated as CASSLSLGGADTRELFF. The variable domain in full, with the rest retrieved from reference TRBV11-2 and TRBJ2-2, is EAGVAQSPRYKIIEKRQSVAFWCNPISGHATLYWYQQILGQGPKLLIQFQNNGVVDDSQLPKDRFSAERLKGVDSTLKIQPAKLEDSAVYLCASSLSLGGADTRELFFGEGSRLTVL.